This T cell receptor beta chain was sequenced during a study of Ad26.COV2.S vaccination and SARS-CoV-2 variants. Details on this clone: Antigen: not known.

Study-wide results and limits: It is possible that the TCR breadth and depth analyses underestimated the total T cell responses. Participants in the vaccine arm had higher spike-specific TCR breadth; placebo recipients had lower.

Trimming took off 1 base at V and 6 bases at J, with 19 bases between the two ends. The CDR3 runs 17 residues. Germline values: CDR1 LNHDA, CDR2 SQIVND (reference sequence). Profiling relied on immunoSEQ multiplex PCR, and the TCRdb table lists in-frame clones only, not all of them. This table has roughly 300,000 clones, roughly 90% appearing once. Treatment given: about 20 received Ad26.COV2.S at low or high dose, single or two shots; several received placebo; per-sample allocation not given. Sampling was performed 63 days after the first vaccine or placebo injection. Boston hosted the donor, who was an adult aged 18-55 years.

The chain has TRBV19 and TRBJ2-1, with a tentative D call TRBD1 (5 bases). The sequence was collected from a person between 18 and 59 years old who received the Ad26.COV2.S COVID-19 vaccine or a placebo. The sequences come from peripheral blood, collected in a trial of Ad26.COV2.S vaccine versus placebo. CDR3: CASSIVRQGWISNEQFF. CDR3 DNA sequence: TGTGCCAGTAGTATAGTGAGGCAGGGCTGGATTAGCAATGAGCAGTTCTTC. Full variable domain (missing parts from reference TRBV19 and TRBJ2-1): DGGITQSPKYLFRKEGQNVTLSCEQNLNHDAMYWYRQDPGQGLRLIYYSQIVNDFQKGDIAEGYSVSREKKESFPLTVTSAQKNPTAFYLCASSIVRQGWISNEQFFGPGTRLTVL.